The clone carrying this TCR beta chain is termed medium-sized. What it binds is unknown. V was shortened by 0 bases and J by 1 base, with 6 bases between the two germline ends. The CDR3 runs 14 residues. Per germline, CDR1 MNHNS and CDR2 SASEGT. TCRdb processed the multiplex PCR reads anew with MiXCR; each CDR3 protein has one entry. The table includes 15,000 or so distinct CDR3 sequences, 45% to 70% detected once. This sample was taken from a study of breast tumors, draining lymph nodes, adjacent tissues. Study results and limitations: Tumor repertoires ranked between lymph nodes and nontumor tissue in diversity, with V and J gene preferences. Tumor T cell lymph node origin was a supported hypothesis, not proven. Tumor and nontumor repertoires were significantly more similar in luminal-like than in basal-like breast cancer. Findings are consistent with lymph node origin and intratumoral expansion of most tumor T cells.

The source of this sequence is a female donor with breast cancer. Some clones in this sample may be carry-over from other donors' samples. Material for sequencing was tumor-adjacent breast tissue. The V call is TRBV6-1, the J call TRBJ1-2, with D possibly matching TRBD1 (6 bases). The CDR3 loop reads CASSEADSNYGYTF. In DNA, the CDR3 is TGTGCCAGCAGTGAAGCGGACAGTAACTATGGCTACACCTTC.